The clone carrying this T cell receptor beta chain was seen only a few times. Its antigen is unknown. TCRdb's table, derived via immunoSEQ multiplex PCR, lists solely in-frame clones and lacks some. Of 100,000 or so clones in the sample, over 65% are singletons; the top ten hold over 20%. This specimen belongs to a study of shared clonotypes between healthy human individuals. Study-level information: Donors were two women and a few men aged 18 to 49.

The CDR3 totals 16 residues. V was trimmed by 5 bases and J by 3 bases, leaving 20 bases between them. Germline V lookup: CDR1 SEHNR, CDR2 FQNEAQ (reference sequence). Study-level points and caveats: Clonotype sharing among donors was expected to depend on sequencing depth. Naive subsets generally had larger estimated richness than memory subsets.

Input material: memory CD8+ T cells sorted from blood. The subset is: CD45RO+ cells pooled with CCR7-negative TemRA cells. The V and J genes are TRBV7-9 and TRBJ2-7; D is undetermined. The receptor's source is a woman aged 30 to 39 in good health. CDR3 bases: TGTGCCAGCAGCCCCGCCCCCCCCGGGTCGGGCTACGAGCAGTACTTC. The encoded protein is CASSPAPPGSGYEQYF.